Listed below are T cell receptor beta chains from one sample, sequenced in a study of cytomegalovirus exposure and HLA in healthy donors. Repertoires were generated with immunoSEQ multiplex PCR, while TCRdb's copy carries only in-frame clones and drops some. The repertoire holds under 150,000 clones, about 85% seen once, with approximately 2.7% in the top ten. The specimen was PBMCs. The receptor set was obtained from a boy between 2 and 10 years old in good health and CMV-seronegative. Each CDR3 is given with its conserved first and last residue. A D gene is named only where the DNA matches it firmly. Not all rows give a size; the values are once, few, many and, for expanded clones, a class.

d_call,j_call,clone_size,v_call,cdr3_aa,cdr3_nt
TRBD1,TRBJ1-2,.,TRBV27,CASSSRGRKGYTF,TGTGCCAGCAGTAGCAGGGGGCGCAAAGGCTACACCTTC
TRBD1,TRBJ1-5,.,TRBV2,CASRRDRNNNQPQHF,TGTGCCAGCAGAAGGGACAGGAACAACAATCAGCCCCAGCATTTT
.,TRBJ2-1,.,TRBV28,CASTRGRGWGNEQFF,TGTGCCAGCACCCGCGGGCGGGGTTGGGGGAATGAGCAGTTCTTC
TRBD1,TRBJ2-2,once,TRBV18,CASSPYADLQGAGELFF,TGTGCCAGCTCACCATACGCGGATCTGCAGGGGGCCGGGGAGCTGTTTTTT
.,TRBJ2-5,once,TRBV7-2,CASSLARRQTQYF,TGTGCCAGCAGCTTAGCGAGGCGACAGACCCAGTACTTC
TRBD1,TRBJ1-5,.,TRBV9,CASSVGGDSSNQPQHF,TGTGCCAGCAGCGTAGGAGGGGACAGTAGCAATCAGCCCCAGCATTTT
.,TRBJ2-1,.,TRBV18,CASSPPSTGVRNEQFF,TGTGCCAGCTCACCACCTTCGACAGGCGTTCGCAATGAGCAGTTCTTC
TRBD2,TRBJ2-1,.,TRBV15,CATSRDLAGRWNEQFF,TGTGCCACCAGCAGAGATCTAGCGGGACGTTGGAATGAGCAGTTCTTC
TRBD2,TRBJ2-2,.,TRBV28,CASSYTSGHNTGELFF,TGTGCCAGCAGCTACACTAGCGGACATAACACCGGGGAGCTGTTTTTT
.,TRBJ1-2,.,TRBV5-8,CASSLDVSDYGYTF,TGTGCCAGCAGCTTGGACGTCAGTGACTATGGCTACACCTTC
.,TRBJ2-1,.,TRBV28,CGLSRGYNEQFF,TGTGGATTGTCTCGGGGCTACAATGAGCAGTTCTTC
.,TRBJ1-1,.,TRBV19,CASRTRTATGTEAFF,TGTGCCAGCCGAACAAGGACAGCCACGGGCACTGAAGCTTTCTTT
TRBD2,TRBJ2-2,.,TRBV9,CASKTSTYTGELFF,TGTGCCAGCAAGACTAGCACCTACACCGGGGAGCTGTTTTTT
.,TRBJ1-5,.,TRBV6-6,CASRTASNQPQHF,TGTGCCAGCAGGACAGCTAGCAATCAGCCCCAGCATTTT
.,TRBJ1-2,.,TRBV6-1,CASSRQAYGYTF,TGTGCCAGCAGCCGGCAGGCCTATGGCTACACCTTC
.,TRBJ2-7,.,TRBV28,CASSLGSGPDSYEQYF,TGTGCCAGCAGCTTGGGGAGCGGACCCGATTCCTACGAGCAGTACTTC
TRBD1,TRBJ1-2,.,TRBV19,CASSKGTGGYYGYTF,TGTGCCAGTAGTAAGGGGACAGGGGGCTACTATGGCTACACCTTC
TRBD1,TRBJ2-5,.,TRBV7-7,CASSSDREETQYF,TGTGCCAGCAGCTCCGACAGGGAAGAGACCCAGTACTTC
TRBD1,TRBJ2-7,once,TRBV5-6,CASSLQVRGPREQYF,TGTGCCAGCAGCTTGCAGGTAAGGGGGCCCCGCGAGCAGTACTTC